This T cell receptor beta chain is from a study of shared clonotypes between healthy human individuals. Study-level results: Represented diversity (both genetic and exposure-history) was limited by the small number of donors. The study found lower generation probabilities in non-shared clonotypes than in those shared by all four donors.

Naive-designated CD8 cells lacked CD45RO, were positively enriched for CCR7, and omitted terminally differentiated effector memory CD45RA+ cells. On this clone: Its antigen is not known. Distinct nucleotide sequences in the sample also encode this CDR3.

The CDR3 runs 14 residues. Germline CDR1 and CDR2: SGHAT and FQNNGV. Trimming shortened V by 1 base and J by 4 bases, and 11 bases separated the two germline ends. Sequencing used immunoSEQ multiplex PCR; TCRdb keeps in-frame clones, though not all of them. Of 2 million to 2.5 million clones listed, around 93% are singletons. Sample: naive CD8+ T cells from PBMCs. The TCR was taken from a man in his late teens or twenties in good health. Some clones in this sample may be carry-over from other donors' samples. The chain carries TRBV11-2 and TRBJ2-7; D is possibly TRBD1 (6 bases). The CDR3 reads CASSLGGQFYEQYF. The DNA of the CDR3 is TGTGCCAGCAGCTTAGGGGGACAATTTTACGAGCAGTACTTC.